Listed here are 26 T cell receptor beta chains from one sample, sequenced in a study of cytomegalovirus exposure and HLA in healthy donors. Amplification used 60 Vbeta primers and 13 Jbeta primers. Assay: immunoSEQ multiplex PCR; the TCRdb copy retains only in-frame clones and omits some. Of 200,000 or so clones in the sample, approximately 80% were seen once. Sequenced: PBMCs. The receptors originated from a man in his thirties or forties in good health and CMV-seronegative.

The chain joins TRBV6-1 to TRBJ2-2; tentative D call: TRBD2 (5 bases). The CDR3 consists of 15 residues. Germline CDR1 is MNHNS and CDR2 is SASEGT. The germline V and J ends were trimmed by 2 bases and 2 bases, with 9 bases remaining between them. The CDR3 loop reads CASSELGSNTGELFF. CDR3 DNA sequence: TGTGCCAGCAGTGAATTGGGGAGCAACACCGGGGAGCTGTTTTTT.

In the case of this clone: This CDR3 is also generated by other DNA sequences in the sample. This rearrangement joins TRBV6-5 to TRBJ2-5; 9 bases map to TRBD1. The germline CDR1 and CDR2 sequences are MNHEY and SVGAGI. J lost 5 bases, V lost 5 bases, and 6 bases had no gene match. CDR3 length equals 14 residues. The CDR3 loop is CASSPRDREETQYF. In DNA form, the CDR3 reads TGTGCCAGCAGTCCCCGGGACAGGGAGGAGACCCAGTACTTC.

The rearrangement uses TRBV5-1 and TRBJ2-7, with a tentative D call TRBD2 (5 bases). This CDR3 is built from 13 residues. CDR1 and CDR2 (germline): SGHRS, YFSETQ. The ends were cut back, 5 bases at V and 0 bases at J, with 9 bases in the middle. CDR3 region: CASRIGSSYEQYF. The CDR3, as DNA: TGCGCCAGCAGGATTGGGAGCTCCTACGAGCAGTACTTC.

This clone was picked up a small number of times. The chain has TRBV19 and TRBJ1-5; the D is unclear. The CDR3 covers 13 residues. The V gene's germline CDR1 is LNHDA and CDR2 SQIVND (reference sequence). V lost 7 bases and J 5 bases, leaving 12 bases between the germline ends. CDR3 coding DNA: TGTGCCAGTACCCGATACAGAGATCAGCCCCAGCATTTT. Amino acids: CASTRYRDQPQHF.

The rearrangement uses TRBV14 and TRBJ2-5, with D perhaps matching TRBD2 (5 bases). V shed 2 bases and J shed 3 bases, with 10 bases lying between them. Germline V gene lookup returns CDR1 SGHDN and CDR2 FVKESK. CDR3 length: 14 residues. In DNA form, the CDR3 reads TGTGCCAGCAGCCAATGGTCAGCGGAAGAGACCCAGTACTTC. This translates into CASSQWSAEETQYF.

The CDR3, as DNA: TGCGCCAGCAGCTTGGAGGGGGCTGAAGCTTTCTTT. It codes for CASSLEGAEAFF. The chain links TRBV5-1 to TRBJ1-1, with TRBD1 as a possible D gene (6 bases). The CDR3 loop spans 12 amino acids. Trimming shortened V by 0 bases and J by 6 bases, and 6 bases separated the two germline ends. CDR1 and CDR2 from the germline V gene are SGHRS and YFSETQ. Drawing the rest from reference TRBV5-1 and TRBJ1-1, the complete variable domain is KAGVTQTPRYLIKTRGQQVTLSCSPISGHRSVSWYQQTPGQGLQFLFEYFSETQRNKGNFPGRFSGRQFSNSRSEMNVSTLELGDSALYLCASSLEGAEAFFGQGTRLTVV.

This clone was counted a few times. The chain links TRBV19 to TRBJ1-5, with TRBD1 matching 7 bases. This CDR3 comprises 18 residues. Trimming took 3 bases from V and 1 from J; bases not matched to a gene: 12. CDR1 and CDR2 (germline): LNHDA, SQIVND (reference sequence). The DNA for the CDR3 is TGTGCCAGTAGTATGTTTGGCGCTACAGGGGTGAGCAATCAGCCCCAGCATTTT. Residues: CASSMFGATGVSNQPQHF.

The rearrangement uses TRBV28 and TRBJ2-3, with 8 bases that match TRBD1. Germline CDR1 MDHEN, CDR2 SYDVKM. This CDR3 comprises 14 residues. Germline trimming cut 7 bases from V and 3 bases from J; bases unmatched to any gene: 6. CDR3 coding DNA: TGTGCCAGCAAGCCAGGGGGCGCGACAGATACGCAGTATTTT. It yields the protein CASKPGGATDTQYF.

Worth noting for this clone: Since the CDR3 does not end with the conserved phenylalanine or tryptophan, this likely comes from a read error. The chain uses TRBV18 and TRBJ2-3; a possible D gene is TRBD1 (5 bases). CDR1 is KGHSH, CDR2 LQKENI, per germline. V was pared by 8 bases and J by 1 base, with 7 bases between. This CDR3 is built from 12 residues. The CDR3 here is CASVQGTDTQYL. The CDR3 DNA is TGTGCCAGCGTACAGGGCACAGATACGCAGTATCTT.

This chain links TRBV4-2 with TRBJ2-4; a weak D match, TRBD2 (7 bases). V was cut by 4 bases and J by 4 bases, with 20 bases left in between. Germline lookup yields CDR1 LGHNA and CDR2 YNFKEQ. The CDR3 length is 17 residues. CDR3 amino acids: CASSPSGGGLGKNIQYF. CDR3 DNA sequence: TGTGCCAGCAGCCCCTCGGGCGGGGGCCTGGGTAAAAACATTCAGTACTTC.

The gene calls are TRBV5-5 and TRBJ1-5, with a tentative D call TRBD1 (5 bases). Germline V gene sequence: CDR1 SGHKS, CDR2 YYEKEE (reference sequence). V lost 4 bases and J 2 bases, leaving 16 bases between the germline ends. CDR3 length: 16 residues. As DNA, the CDR3 is TGTGCCAGCAGCGTGGAGGACACCGGTGGCAATCAGCCCCAGCATTTT. The encoded protein is CASSVEDTGGNQPQHF.

The V and J genes are TRBV5-6 and TRBJ2-7; 11 bases match TRBD2. The CDR3 runs 16 residues. Germline-derived CDR1 and CDR2 are SGHDT and YYEEEE. V lost 1 base and J lost 5; bases outside the gene matches: 8. The CDR3 here is CASSLRVAGGPNEQYF. DNA for the CDR3: TGTGCCAGCAGCTTGAGGGTAGCGGGGGGGCCGAACGAGCAGTACTTC. Variable domain in full (rest from reference TRBV5-6 and TRBJ2-7): DAGVTQSPTHLIKTRGQQVTLRCSPKSGHDTVSWYQQALGQGPQFIFQYYEEEERQRGNFPDRFSGHQFPNYSSELNVNALLLGDSALYLCASSLRVAGGPNEQYFGPGTRLTVT.

The chain uses TRBV9 and TRBJ1-2; 7 nucleotides line up with TRBD1. The junction had 10 bases not matched to a gene; V was cut back by 5 bases and J by 6 bases. This CDR3 spans 14 amino acids. Germline V gene data show CDR1 as SGDLS and CDR2 as YYNGEE. The CDR3 loop is CASSTGQRVDGYTF. Written as DNA, the CDR3 is TGTGCCAGCAGTACGGGACAGCGAGTGGATGGCTACACCTTC.

The chain recombines TRBV28 with TRBJ2-4; D is possibly TRBD1 (5 bases). This CDR3 comprises 17 residues. Germline lookup yields CDR1 MDHEN and CDR2 SYDVKM. Between the trimmed V and J ends, which lost 6 bases and 2 bases, there was a span of 20 bases. DNA for the CDR3: TGTGCCAGCAGCGCCCCTGGCAGGGTTGTTTCCAAAAACATTCAGTACTTC. Its protein is CASSAPGRVVSKNIQYF. Using reference TRBV28 and TRBJ2-4 for the parts outside the CDR3, the full variable domain is DVKVTQSSRYLVKRTGEKVFLECVQDMDHENMFWYRQDPGLGLRLIYFSYDVKMKEKGDIPEGYSVSREKKERFSLILESASTNQTSMYLCASSAPGRVVSKNIQYFGAGTRLSVL.

The chain has TRBV5-1 and TRBJ2-1; weak D call: TRBD2 (6 bases). This CDR3 has 17 residues. Per germline, CDR1 SGHRS and CDR2 YFSETQ. Trimming left V 1 base short and J 7 bases short, with 21 bases between. CDR3 residues: CASSLSTGTPGKNEQFF. CDR3 coding DNA: TGCGCCAGCAGCTTGAGCACCGGGACTCCAGGGAAGAATGAGCAGTTCTTC.

The rearrangement joins TRBV4-2 to TRBJ2-5; weak D call: TRBD2 (6 bases). This CDR3 is built from 14 residues. From germline, CDR1 is LGHNA and CDR2 YNFKEQ. V lost 3 bases and J 8 bases, leaving 16 bases between the germline ends. The CDR3 protein is CASSQGDSKRTQYF. In nucleotides, the CDR3 is TGTGCCAGCAGCCAGGGGGACTCCAAGAGAACCCAGTACTTC.

A few counts support this clone. This chain uses TRBV7-2 with TRBJ1-1, with unresolved D. This CDR3 spans 15 amino acids. V lost 2 bases and J lost 1, with 11 bases in between. Germline V gene sequence: CDR1 SGHTA, CDR2 FQGNSA. The CDR3 DNA sequence: TGTGCCAGCAGCTTAAGGTCGGCAGGGAACACTGAAGCTTTCTTT. It yields the protein CASSLRSAGNTEAFF.

The J gene is TRBJ2-7, the V gene TRBV18, with no clear D. From germline, CDR1 is KGHSH and CDR2 LQKENI. The CDR3 consists of 14 residues. Trimming removed 3 bases from V and 2 bases from J, with 11 bases in between. CDR3 nucleotide sequence: TGTGCCAGCTCACCTTCGACAATTACCTACGAGCAGTACTTC. This codes for CASSPSTITYEQYF. The full variable domain, rest sourced from reference TRBV18 and TRBJ2-7, is NAGVMQNPRHLVRRRGQEARLRCSPMKGHSHVYWYRQLPEEGLKFMVYLQKENIIDESGMPKERFSAEFPKEGPSILRIQQVVRGDSAAYFCASSPSTITYEQYFGPGTRLTVT.

This chain uses TRBV7-3 with TRBJ2-5; TRBD2 matches at 7 bases. V lost 3 bases to trimming and J lost 5 bases; unmatched junction nucleotides: 3. This CDR3 is 13 amino acids long. Per the germline V gene, CDR1 is SGHTA and CDR2 is FQGTGA. Here the CDR3 reads CASSFGLGETQYF. The CDR3 nucleotides are TGTGCCAGCAGCTTTGGACTAGGGGAGACCCAGTACTTC.

J is TRBJ2-1 and V is TRBV2; 10 bases fit TRBD1. CDR3 size: 17 residues. Germline V CDR1 and CDR2: SNHLY, FYNNEI. V dropped 5 bases and J dropped 2; count of bases not matched to a gene: 9. The CDR3 protein is CASSHYRGQGAYNEQFF. CDR3 DNA sequence: TGTGCCAGCAGTCATTACCGAGGACAGGGGGCCTACAATGAGCAGTTCTTC. The full variable domain, rest sourced from reference TRBV2 and TRBJ2-1, is EPEVTQTPSHQVTQMGQEVILRCVPISNHLYFYWYRQILGQKVEFLVSFYNNEISEKSEIFDDQFSVERPDGSNFTLKIRSTKLEDSAMYFCASSHYRGQGAYNEQFFGPGTRLTVL.

In its sample, this clone was seen a few times. The chain joins TRBV15 to TRBJ2-7, with TRBD2 identical over 8 bases. From germline, CDR1 is LNHNV and CDR2 YYDKDF (reference sequence). The CDR3 sequence is 17 residues long. Trimming removed 0 bases from V and 1 base from J; junction bases left unmatched: 8. CDR3: CATSREWLGGGSYEQYF. For the CDR3, the DNA is TGTGCCACCAGCAGAGAGTGGTTGGGCGGGGGGTCCTACGAGCAGTACTTC. Full variable domain (missing parts from reference TRBV15 and TRBJ2-7): DAMVIQNPRYQVTQFGKPVTLSCSQTLNHNVMYWYQQKSSQAPKLLFHYYDKDFNNEADTPDNFQSRRPNTSFCFLDIRSPGLGDTAMYLCATSREWLGGGSYEQYFGPGTRLTVT.

The chain has TRBV27 and TRBJ1-2; maybe TRBD1 (5 bases). This CDR3 contains 15 residues. In germline, CDR1 is MNHEY, CDR2 SMNVEV (reference sequence). The germline V and J ends were trimmed by 0 bases and 4 bases, with 12 bases remaining between them. CDR3 region: CASSLSVGGIYGYTF. Here the CDR3 DNA reads TGTGCCAGCAGTTTATCGGTGGGGGGAATCTATGGCTACACCTTC.

The chain is built from TRBV7-9 and TRBJ2-5, with 9 bases lining up with TRBD2. The end of the DNA aligns better with TRBJ2-7, so the J call may be wrong. Germline V gene lookup returns CDR1 SEHNR and CDR2 FQNEAQ (reference sequence). CDR3 length: 15 amino acids. This CDR3 reads CASSGVAGVSYEQYF. The CDR3 coding sequence is TGTGCCAGCAGCGGGGTAGCGGGGGTAAGCTACGAGCAGTACTTC.

The chain links TRBV4-1 to TRBJ1-5; D call uncertain. V shed 5 bases and J shed 0 bases, with 20 bases lying between them. Germline V CDR1 and CDR2: MGHRA, YSYEKL. CDR3 length: 18 residues. CDR3 sequence (DNA): TGCGCCAGCAGCTCTCAGTGGACCGGAGGGAGTAGCAATCAGCCCCAGCATTTT. It specifies CASSSQWTGGSSNQPQHF.

There are a few counts of this clone. The chain is built from TRBV5-6 and TRBJ2-2; 7 nucleotides match TRBD2. Trimming removed 2 bases from V and 5 bases from J; junction bases left unmatched: 18. CDR3 length: 19 amino acids. Germline CDR1 and CDR2: SGHDT and YYEEEE. The CDR3 protein is CASSFPSPKSGLGTGELFF. The CDR3 region has the DNA TGTGCCAGCAGCTTCCCATCTCCTAAAAGCGGACTAGGGACCGGGGAGCTGTTTTTT.

The rearrangement links TRBV4-3 to TRBJ2-5; D may be TRBD1 (5 bases). The DNA matches TRBJ2-7 better at its end, which makes the J call doubtful. The CDR3 is 15 residues long. CDR1 and CDR2 from the germline V gene are LGHNA and YSLEER. The CDR3 sequence: CASSQTPDTAYEQYF. The CDR3 region has the DNA TGCGCCAGCAGCCAGACCCCGGACACCGCCTACGAGCAGTACTTC.